This TCR beta chain was identified in a study of T cell responses to AZD1222 COVID-19 vaccine. Trimming took 3 bases from V and 12 from J; bases not matched to a gene: 10. Looked up from germline, CDR1 is LNHDA and CDR2 is SQIVND (reference sequence). This CDR3 region has 13 residues. Sequencing used immunoSEQ multiplex PCR; TCRdb keeps in-frame clones, though not all of them. This table holds 100,000 to 150,000 clones, roughly 90% found once. Specimen: peripheral blood, collected 28 days after the second AZD1222 dose. The chain joins TRBV19 to TRBJ1-2, with 7 positions matching TRBD1. The sequence came from an adult who received the AZD1222 COVID-19 vaccine. The CDR3 DNA is TGTGCCAGTAGTATCCTTACAGGGGAGACGCACACCTTC. It translates to CASSILTGETHTF.